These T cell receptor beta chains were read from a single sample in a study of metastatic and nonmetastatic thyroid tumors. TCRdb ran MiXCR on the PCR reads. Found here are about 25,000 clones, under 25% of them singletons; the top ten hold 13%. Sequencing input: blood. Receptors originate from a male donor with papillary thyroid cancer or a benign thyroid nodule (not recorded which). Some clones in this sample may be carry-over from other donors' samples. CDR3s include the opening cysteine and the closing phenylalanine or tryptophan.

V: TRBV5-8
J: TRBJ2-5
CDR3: CASSLRTGKETQYF

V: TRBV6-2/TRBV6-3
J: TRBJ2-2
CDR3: CASTDRGSVNTGELFF

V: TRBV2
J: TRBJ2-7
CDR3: CASSDLVGYYEQYF

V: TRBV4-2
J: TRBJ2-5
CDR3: CASIHLLACQETQYF

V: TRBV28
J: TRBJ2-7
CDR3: CASSFLPIYEQYF

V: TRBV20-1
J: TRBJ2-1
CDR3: CSARSYTYNEQFF

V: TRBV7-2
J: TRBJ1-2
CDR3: CDSFTGGALGYTF

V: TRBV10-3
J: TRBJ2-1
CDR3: CAISEYSPGRSNNEQFF

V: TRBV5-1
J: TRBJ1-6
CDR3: CASSPGQGGSPLHF

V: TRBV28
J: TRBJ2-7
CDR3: CASSFTNYYEQYF

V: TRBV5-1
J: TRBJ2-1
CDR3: CASSSVQGVYNEQFF

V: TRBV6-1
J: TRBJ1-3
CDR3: CASTVNPSGGNTIYF

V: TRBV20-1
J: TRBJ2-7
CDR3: CSASLLAGVYEQYF

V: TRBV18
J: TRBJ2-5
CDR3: CASSSTSGKPGLGGKETQYF

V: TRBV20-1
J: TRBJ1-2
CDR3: CSARDPRLGGYTF

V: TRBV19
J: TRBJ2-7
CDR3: CASSFGLGYEQYF

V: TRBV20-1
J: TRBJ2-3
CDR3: CSARGRLEADTQYF

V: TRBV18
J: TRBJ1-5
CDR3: CASSPQDGQPQHF

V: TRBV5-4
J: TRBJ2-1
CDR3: CASSYQSGTGSDNEQFF

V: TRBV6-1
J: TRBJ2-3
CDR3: CASSPGGSSTDTQYF

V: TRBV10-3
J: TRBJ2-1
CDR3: CAIRGTGMNEQFF

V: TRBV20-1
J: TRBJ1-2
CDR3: CSARWGRYGYTF

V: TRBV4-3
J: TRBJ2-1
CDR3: CASSLDRLEQFF

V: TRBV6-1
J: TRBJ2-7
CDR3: CASSEEEGSSYEQYF